This T cell receptor beta chain was documented in a study of human T cells and chemical hapten exposure. Study information: Small pooled library volume differences mainly caused per-sample TCR yield variation. Findings and caveats of the study: Compared to controls, expanded TCRs made significantly more large clusters of similar CDR3s. DPC sensitization did not alter TCRs above 1 in 1000 frequency.

This clonotype occurred a few times. Its antigen is unidentified. Documented time point: pre-sensitization, week 0. This sample's treatment: therapeutic diphenylcyclopropenone sensitization with weekly scalp DPC. The library attached unique molecular identifiers to individual cDNA molecules. TCRdb itself ran the RACE reads through MiXCR, one entry per CDR3 protein. The sample holds tens of thousands of distinct CDR3 sequences; 9.6% are singletons and the top ten take more than 3%. Trimming removed 7 bases from V and 5 bases from J; junction bases left unmatched: 13. The CDR3 consists of 15 residues. Germline V gene sequence: CDR1 MNHEY, CDR2 SVGEGT.

The J gene is TRBJ2-7, the V gene TRBV6-2 or TRBV6-3, with TRBD1 matching over 8 bases. Source: whole blood, taken in connection with sensitization to the hapten diphenylcyclopropenone (DPC). The TCR sequence derives from a woman between 40 and 50 years old with alopecia areata. Some clones in this sample may be carry-over from other donors' samples. The CDR3 DNA reads TGTGCCAGCACTCGACCTGGTCAGGGGGCCCACGAGCAGTACTTC. Translated: CASTRPGQGAHEQYF.